This paragraph reports one T cell receptor (beta chain). The CDR3 is 15 amino acids. With 5 bases clipped from V and 6 bases from J, the junction kept 11 bases outside the gene matches. The germline CDR1 and CDR2 sequences are SEHNR and FQNEAQ (reference sequence). This specimen belongs to a study of OX40 agonist ivuxolimab in advanced cancers. Here immunoSEQ multiplex PCR was the method, and the copy in TCRdb shows in-frame clones only, minus some. The data contain 18,000 or so clones, roughly four fifths of them seen just once; the ten biggest clones take up 13%. The chain carries TRBV7-9 and TRBJ1-1; 8 positions agree with TRBD1. This TCR was sampled from an adult with an advanced solid tumor such as melanoma, head and neck, liver or kidney cancer. Source: CD4+ or CD8+ T cells sorted from blood, taken in a trial of the OX40 agonist ivuxolimab. The CDR3 DNA reads TGTGCCAGCAGCCAGGGGGCCAGGCCGACGGCTGAAGCTTTCTTT. Translation gives CASSQGARPTAEAFF.